The clone carrying this T cell receptor beta chain was observed a single time. What it recognizes is unknown. Other DNA sequences in the same sample also yield this CDR3. cDNA synthesis used the whole RNA isolate, giving expressed TCRB sequences. About 3.5 million reads, on average, came from each naive, central memory and regulatory T cell sample. Sequencing was performed with immunoSEQ multiplex PCR; in TCRdb, only in-frame clones are kept and a portion is missing. The table records 310,000 or so clones, approximately 9.9% of them present only once. The CDR3 is 13 residues long. J lost 2 bases, V lost 8 bases, and 3 bases had no gene match. From germline, CDR1 is SNHLY and CDR2 FYNNEI. This sample was taken from a study of beta chain features in type 1 diabetes. The study, taken as a whole, reports: Patients with type 1 diabetes carried fewer insertions and had more deletions at their VDJ junctions. In every one of the four CD4+ subsets, TCRB CDR3s were moderately but significantly shorter in Type 1 diabetes patients.

The clonotype originates from a young woman in good health. The sequenced sample was naive CD4+ T cells from blood. The chain uses TRBV2 and TRBJ2-7; 10 bases agree with TRBD1. The DNA of the CDR3 is TGTGCCAGCCGGGACAGGGGAACCTACGAGCAGTACTTC. Translation: CASRDRGTYEQYF.